This T cell receptor beta chain emerged from a study of T cells in Graves' hyperthyroidism and ophthalmopathy. General study findings and limits: Separation of ophthalmopathy from stable hyperthyroidism was achieved by a 13 V-J model.

This clonotype was detected many times. Its cognate antigen is unknown. Researchers took RNA transcripts and amplified the TCR beta CDR3 regions from them. Primed by the HTBI set, a first-round RT-PCR was run on the TCR CDR3. MiXCR, applied by TCRdb to the multiplex PCR reads, yields one record per CDR3 protein. The sample consists of fewer than 600,000 distinct CDR3 sequences, 12% to 15% of them appearing once. The CDR3 runs 13 residues. The V and J ends lost 6 bases and 0 bases respectively, with 9 bases between them. The germline gives CDR1 DFQATT, CDR2 SNEGSKA (reference sequence). Those with hyperthyroidism were 18 to 65 years old, newly diagnosed, and ill for under 2 months. Uncontrolled infection, other autoimmune disease, pregnancy or lactation disqualified patients from enrolment.

Sequencing was done on a sample of blood. The V call is TRBV20-1, the J call TRBJ1-5; D unresolved. This clonotype originated in a middle-aged woman with Graves' hyperthyroidism. CDR3 sequence (DNA): TGCAGTGCCACGCAGTATAGCAATCAGCCCCAGCATTTT. This sequence encodes CSATQYSNQPQHF.